The 18 T cell receptor beta chains presented below share a single source sample, sequenced in a study of blood T cell repertoires in COVID-19. Assay: immunoSEQ multiplex PCR; the TCRdb copy retains only in-frame clones and omits some. The data show about 140,000 clones, roughly four fifths seen once. Material: peripheral blood. All receptors come from a human donor in a cohort sampled during active COVID-19.

V is TRBV7-2 and J is TRBJ2-3; TRBD1 matches 9 bases. This CDR3 has 15 residues. The germline V gene encodes CDR1 SGHTA and CDR2 FQGNSA. V trimming: 4 bases; J trimming: 10 bases; junction bases outside the gene matches: 12. The CDR3 DNA follows: TGTGCCAGCAGCTCGTCCGGGACAGGGTTATGGCCGCAGTATTTT. It translates to CASSSSGTGLWPQYF.

This clone has more than one count but fewer than ten. The gene calls are TRBV7-3 and TRBJ1-1; the D gene is possibly TRBD1 (5 bases). The CDR3 is 13 residues long. In germline, CDR1 is SGHTA, CDR2 FQGTGA. V was cut by 3 bases and J by 5 bases, with 10 bases left in between. The chain's CDR3 is CASSLRPGTEAFF. Here the CDR3 DNA reads TGTGCCAGCAGCTTGAGACCAGGGACTGAAGCTTTCTTT.

The chain couples TRBV2 to TRBJ2-3; TRBD2 aligns across 9 bases. After removal of 7 bases from V and 5 bases from J, the junction contained 10 bases not matched to a gene. This CDR3 has 15 amino acids. Per germline, CDR1 SNHLY and CDR2 FYNNEI. Here the CDR3 DNA reads TGTGCCAGCAAGGGACTAGCCGGAGCGGTAGATACGCAGTATTTT. Translating gives CASKGLAGAVDTQYF.

This clone was observed a few times. This chain joins TRBV5-4 and TRBJ1-6; D may be TRBD1 (5 bases). The ends were cut back, 3 bases at V and 10 bases at J, with 8 bases in the middle. CDR1 and CDR2 from the germline V gene are SGHNT and YYREEE (reference sequence). The CDR3 has 12 residues. The CDR3, as DNA: TGTGCCAGCAGCTCAGGGAACTCACCCCTCCACTTT. It translates to CASSSGNSPLHF.

The rearrangement joins TRBV5-4 to TRBJ2-5, with 8 bases identical to TRBD2. V shed 2 bases, J shed 5 bases, and the junction held 11 bases outside the gene matches. The CDR3 totals 16 residues. Germline V gene lookup returns CDR1 SGHNT and CDR2 YYREEE (reference sequence). The CDR3 nucleotides read TGTGCCAGCAGCTTAGGGACTAGTAGTATTTGGGAGACCCAGTACTTC. Protein sequence: CASSLGTSSIWETQYF.

The rearrangement joins TRBV11-3 to TRBJ1-1, with D unclear. Trimming took 3 bases from V and 3 from J, leaving 8 bases between them. The CDR3 spans 13 residues. Germline lookup yields CDR1 SGHNT and CDR2 YENEEA. As DNA, the CDR3 is TGTGCCAGCAGCTTGGAAGAGGACACTGAAGCTTTCTTT. Translating it yields CASSLEEDTEAFF.

The rearrangement uses TRBV7-9 and TRBJ1-2, with D perhaps matching TRBD1 (5 bases). CDR1 is SEHNR and CDR2 is FQNEAQ in the germline V gene (reference sequence). This CDR3 spans 14 amino acids. V gave up 2 bases and J gave up 8 bases, with 15 bases separating them. The CDR3 spells CASSLLSGPVGYTF. CDR3 coding DNA: TGTGCCAGCAGCTTACTGTCAGGGCCGGTCGGCTACACCTTC.

The chain couples TRBV5-5 to TRBJ2-7, with D possibly matching TRBD2 (5 bases). Trimming took 1 base from V and 6 from J, leaving 14 bases between them. This CDR3 spans 14 amino acids. Germline lookup yields CDR1 SGHKS and CDR2 YYEKEE (reference sequence). CDR3 sequence reads: CASSLNGDSSEQYF. As DNA, the CDR3 is TGTGCCAGCAGCTTGAACGGGGATTCTTCCGAGCAGTACTTC. The complete variable domain, with remaining parts taken from reference TRBV5-5 and TRBJ2-7, reads DAGVTQSPTHLIKTRGQQVTLRCSPISGHKSVSWYQQVLGQGPQFIFQYYEKEERGRGNFPDRFSARQFPNYSSELNVNALLLGDSALYLCASSLNGDSSEQYFGPGTRLTVT.

The chain employs TRBV5-6 and TRBJ2-1; D possibly corresponds to TRBD2 (5 bases). V was cut by 2 bases and J by 8 bases, with 8 bases left in between. The CDR3 is 12 amino acids. Germline assignment: CDR1 SGHDT and CDR2 YYEEEE. CDR3 coding DNA: TGTGCCAGCAGCTTCGACGGGGATGAGCAGTTCTTC. This sequence encodes CASSFDGDEQFF.

J is TRBJ2-2 and V is TRBV5-4, with 7 bases fitting TRBD1. The CDR3 loop spans 15 amino acids. V dropped 5 bases and J dropped 0; count of bases not matched to a gene: 4. CDR1 and CDR2 from the germline V gene are SGHNT and YYREEE (reference sequence). The DNA of the CDR3 is TGTGCCAGCAGACCGACAGGGACGAACACCGGGGAGCTGTTTTTT. This codes for CASRPTGTNTGELFF.

The chain recombines TRBV19 with TRBJ1-5; tentatively, D is TRBD1 (5 bases). Germline lookup yields CDR1 LNHDA and CDR2 SQIVND (reference sequence). The CDR3 is 14 amino acids. The ends were cut back, 6 bases at V and 5 bases at J, with 14 bases in the middle. CDR3 sequence: CASSPAGRDQPQHF. The CDR3, as DNA: TGTGCCAGTAGCCCCGCAGGGAGGGATCAGCCCCAGCATTTT. Full variable domain (missing parts from reference TRBV19 and TRBJ1-5): DGGITQSPKYLFRKEGQNVTLSCEQNLNHDAMYWYRQDPGQGLRLIYYSQIVNDFQKGDIAEGYSVSREKKESFPLTVTSAQKNPTAFYLCASSPAGRDQPQHFGDGTRLSIL.

The V call is TRBV19, the J call TRBJ2-6; D ambiguous. Trimming removed 8 bases from V and 4 bases from J, with 12 bases in between. Germline V gene sequence: CDR1 LNHDA, CDR2 SQIVND (reference sequence). There are 14 residues in the CDR3. CDR3 protein: CASRTPFGANVLTF. The CDR3 region has the DNA TGTGCCAGTCGTACCCCCTTCGGGGCCAACGTCCTGACTTTC.

The chain recombines TRBV28 with TRBJ2-7, with TRBD2 as a possible D gene (5 bases). CDR3 length equals 14 residues. Germline V gene sequence: CDR1 MDHEN, CDR2 SYDVKM. The V and J ends lost 2 bases and 2 bases respectively, with 10 bases between them. The CDR3 spells CASSLEGRAYEQYF. The CDR3 DNA is TGTGCCAGCAGTTTAGAGGGAAGGGCCTACGAGCAGTACTTC.

This clone has more than one count but fewer than ten. The CDR3 nucleotides read TGTGCCAGCAGCCAAGGTCATAGCGGAGTATACGAGCAGTACTTC. Protein product: CASSQGHSGVYEQYF. The chain combines TRBV4-2 with TRBJ2-7; TRBD2 might be the D (6 bases). The length of the CDR3 is 15 residues. V was clipped by 1 base and J by 4 bases, with 14 bases between them. Germline V gene data show CDR1 as LGHNA and CDR2 as YNFKEQ.

In DNA form, the CDR3 reads TGTGCCAGCAGCCCAGGACTATCCACAGATACGCAGTATTTT. This sequence encodes CASSPGLSTDTQYF. This sequence joins TRBV7-9 and TRBJ2-3; a weak D match, TRBD2 (6 bases). The CDR3 sequence is 14 residues long. The germline gives CDR1 SEHNR, CDR2 FQNEAQ (reference sequence). The V and J ends lost 5 bases and 2 bases respectively, with 11 bases between them.

This chain connects TRBV5-1 to TRBJ2-7, with a tentative D call TRBD1 (7 bases). The V end lost 3 bases, the J end lost 4 bases, and 14 bases lay between the germline ends. There are 14 residues in the CDR3. The germline gives CDR1 SGHRS, CDR2 YFSETQ. The CDR3 spells CASSSSGGMYEQYF. As DNA, the CDR3 is TGCGCCAGCAGCTCGTCAGGGGGGATGTACGAGCAGTACTTC.

The V call is TRBV19, the J call TRBJ1-2; 7 nucleotides agree with TRBD1. The CDR3 extends over 14 amino acids. Looked up from germline, CDR1 is LNHDA and CDR2 is SQIVND (reference sequence). Losses at the gene ends were 6 bases for V and 4 bases for J; bases not matched to a gene: 8. As DNA, the CDR3 is TGTGCCAGTAGAACACCGGGACAGATCTATGGCTACACCTTC. It encodes CASRTPGQIYGYTF.

This chain uses TRBV18 with TRBJ1-4, with 7 nucleotides matching TRBD1. V shed 4 bases, J shed 4 bases, and the junction held 15 bases outside the gene matches. This CDR3 has 18 residues. Germline CDR1 and CDR2: KGHSH and LQKENI. CDR3 coding DNA: TGTGCCAGCTCACTGGCGGGACAGCCCATCGTCCGTAATGAAAAACTGTTTTTT. It codes for CASSLAGQPIVRNEKLFF.